This TCR beta chain was found in a study of cytomegalovirus exposure and HLA in healthy donors. Data came from immunoSEQ multiplex PCR; TCRdb stores just in-frame clones and leaves some out. The sample includes 300,000 to 400,000 clones, approximately 90% seen only once; the top ten take 0.65% to 0.95%. Notes on the study in general: In vitro checks showed that a few CMV-associated chains really do target CMV antigens.

The V end was cut by 2 bases, the J end by 7 bases, with 14 bases between. CDR3 length: 14 residues. Germline CDR1 is MNHEY and CDR2 is SMNVEV (reference sequence). A remark on this clone: The antigen is not known.

The receptor comes from a woman aged 18-35 years in good health and CMV-seronegative. The sample comprised PBMCs. The chain links TRBV27 to TRBJ2-5; tentative D call: TRBD1 (7 bases). The DNA of the CDR3 is TGTGCCAGCAGTTTAGGGAACAGGGGAGGGACCCAGTACTTC. It yields the protein CASSLGNRGGTQYF.